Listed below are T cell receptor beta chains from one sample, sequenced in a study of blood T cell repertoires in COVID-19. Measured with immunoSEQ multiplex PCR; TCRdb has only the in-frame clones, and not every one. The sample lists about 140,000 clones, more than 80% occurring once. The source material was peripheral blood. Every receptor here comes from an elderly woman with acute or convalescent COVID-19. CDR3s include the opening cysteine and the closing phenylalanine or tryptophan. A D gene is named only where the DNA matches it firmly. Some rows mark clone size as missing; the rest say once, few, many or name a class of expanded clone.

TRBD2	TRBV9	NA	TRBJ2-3	CASSVSGGAIDTQYF	TGTGCCAGCAGCGTTAGCGGGGGGGCCATAGATACGCAGTATTTT
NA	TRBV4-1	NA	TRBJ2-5	CASSQGQSRDETQYF	TGCGCCAGCAGCCAAGGACAATCCAGGGATGAGACCCAGTACTTC
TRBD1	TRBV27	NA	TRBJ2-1	CASSPYDRVNEQFF	TGTGCCAGCAGTCCATATGACAGGGTCAATGAGCAGTTCTTC
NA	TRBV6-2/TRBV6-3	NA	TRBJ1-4	CASSYGRREGEKLFF	TGTGCCAGCAGTTACGGTCGCAGGGAGGGTGAAAAACTGTTTTTT
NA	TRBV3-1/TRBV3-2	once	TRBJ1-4	CASSQGTSEKLFF	TGTGCCAGCAGCCAAGGGACTTCTGAAAAACTGTTTTTT
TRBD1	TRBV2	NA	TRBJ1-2	CASTRQGAVYGYTF	TGTGCCAGCACCCGACAGGGGGCTGTCTATGGCTACACCTTC
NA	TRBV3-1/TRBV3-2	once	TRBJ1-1	CASSQGGNTEAFF	TGTGCCAGCAGCCAAGGAGGGAACACTGAAGCTTTCTTT
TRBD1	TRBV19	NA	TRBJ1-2	CASSIRGTGVFIPGGYTF	TGTGCCAGTAGTATACGAGGGACAGGAGTTTTCATACCGGGAGGCTACACCTTC
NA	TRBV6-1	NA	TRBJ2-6	CASSEATGHPRSGANVLTF	TGTGCCAGCAGTGAAGCTACCGGACACCCACGCTCTGGGGCCAACGTCCTGACTTTC
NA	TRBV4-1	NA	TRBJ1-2	CASSQDQGTYYGYTF	TGCGCCAGCAGCCAAGACCAGGGGACCTACTATGGCTACACCTTC
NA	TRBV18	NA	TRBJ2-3	CASSPPRGLTDTQYF	TGTGCCAGCTCACCACCGCGGGGTCTCACAGATACGCAGTATTTT
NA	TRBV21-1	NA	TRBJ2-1	CASSKVRSSYNEQFF	TGTGCCAGCAGCAAAGTGCGGAGCTCCTACAATGAGCAGTTCTTC
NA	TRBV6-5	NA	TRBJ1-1	CASKRSPTANTEAFF	TGTGCCAGCAAGCGCTCCCCGACAGCCAACACTGAAGCTTTCTTT
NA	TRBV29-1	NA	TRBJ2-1	CSVGGRASYNEQFF	TGCAGCGTTGGAGGCAGAGCCTCCTACAATGAGCAGTTCTTC
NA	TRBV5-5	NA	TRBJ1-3	CASSPAGAGNTIYF	TGTGCCAGCAGCCCCGCAGGGGCTGGAAACACCATATATTTT
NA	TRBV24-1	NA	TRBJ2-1	CATSDRTNEQFF	TGTGCCACCAGTGATAGGACTAATGAGCAGTTCTTC
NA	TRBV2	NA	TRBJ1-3	CASSDTGLYTIYF	TGTGCCAGCAGTGATACAGGGCTATACACCATATATTTT
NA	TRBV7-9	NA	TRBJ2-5	CASQQGRETQYF	TGTGCCAGCCAACAGGGTAGAGAGACCCAGTACTTC
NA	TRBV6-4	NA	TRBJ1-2	CASSDSIGGSNYGYTF	TGTGCCAGCAGTGACTCGATCGGGGGTAGTAACTATGGCTACACCTTC
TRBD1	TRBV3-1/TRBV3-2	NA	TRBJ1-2	CASSQVRGLGYTF	TGTGCCAGCAGCCAAGTTAGGGGGCTAGGCTACACCTTC
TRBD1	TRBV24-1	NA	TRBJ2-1	CATSDRQGSYNEQFF	TGTGCCACCAGTGACCGACAGGGATCCTACAATGAGCAGTTCTTC
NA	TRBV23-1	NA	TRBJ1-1	CASSQSRPGTEAFF	TGCGCCAGCAGTCAATCACGCCCGGGCACTGAAGCTTTCTTT
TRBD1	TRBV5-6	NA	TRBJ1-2	CASSPGQGNYGYTF	TGTGCCAGCAGCCCAGGACAGGGAAACTATGGCTACACCTTC
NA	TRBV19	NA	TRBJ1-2	CASSIDRGFNYGYTF	TGTGCCAGTAGTATAGACAGGGGATTTAACTATGGCTACACCTTC
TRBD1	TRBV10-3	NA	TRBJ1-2	CAISGPFRTGQPDGYTF	TGTGCCATCAGTGGCCCTTTTAGGACAGGGCAACCTGATGGCTACACCTTC
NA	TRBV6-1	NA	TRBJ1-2	CASSEAWGKTNYGYTF	TGTGCCAGCAGTGAAGCGTGGGGCAAAACTAACTATGGCTACACCTTC
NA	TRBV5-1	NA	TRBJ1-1	CASSLVATLGGTEAFF	TGCGCCAGCAGCTTGGTGGCCACCCTCGGGGGAACTGAAGCTTTCTTT
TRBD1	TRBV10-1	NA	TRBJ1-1	CASSGDIRGREDTEAFF	TGCGCCAGCAGTGGGGATATCAGGGGGCGCGAGGACACTGAAGCTTTCTTT
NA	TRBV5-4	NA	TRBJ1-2	CASSKKGSGYTF	TGTGCCAGCAGCAAAAAGGGGTCTGGCTACACCTTC
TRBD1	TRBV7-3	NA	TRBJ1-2	CASSSGGEQLNYGYTF	TGTGCCAGCAGCTCAGGGGGAGAGCAGCTTAACTATGGCTACACCTTC
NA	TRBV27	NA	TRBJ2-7	CASSSSSSYEQYF	TGTGCCAGCAGTTCCTCGTCCTCCTACGAGCAGTACTTC
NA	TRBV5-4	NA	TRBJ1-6	CASSLEGAYNSPLHF	TGTGCCAGCAGCTTGGAAGGAGCCTATAATTCACCCCTCCACTTT
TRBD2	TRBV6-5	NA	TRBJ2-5	CASSYSLAGAQETQYF	TGTGCCAGCAGTTACTCCTTAGCGGGGGCGCAAGAGACCCAGTACTTC
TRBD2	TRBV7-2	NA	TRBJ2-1	CASTKRAQQLAGTYNEQFF	TGTGCCAGCACCAAACGCGCCCAACAGCTAGCGGGAACCTACAATGAGCAGTTCTTC
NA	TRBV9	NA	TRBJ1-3	CASSVGHNSGNTIYF	TGTGCCAGCAGCGTAGGACACAACTCTGGAAACACCATATATTTT
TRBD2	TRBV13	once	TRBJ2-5	CASSLRRGGGKETQYF	TGTGCCAGCAGCCTCCGGCGGGGGGGCGGGAAAGAGACCCAGTACTTC
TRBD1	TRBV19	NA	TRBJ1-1	CASIQPGQGASEAFF	TGTGCCAGTATCCAACCGGGACAGGGGGCCTCTGAAGCTTTCTTT
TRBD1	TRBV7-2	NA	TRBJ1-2	CASSSASRTGTYGYTF	TGTGCCAGCAGCTCGGCTAGCCGGACAGGGACCTATGGCTACACCTTC
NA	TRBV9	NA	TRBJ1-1	CASSARGYTEAFF	TGTGCCAGCAGCGCACGGGGTTACACTGAAGCTTTCTTT
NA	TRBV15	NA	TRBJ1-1	CATSPQGYTEAFF	TGTGCCACCAGCCCACAGGGTTACACTGAAGCTTTCTTT
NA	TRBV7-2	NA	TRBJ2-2	CASSFNRVSNTGELFF	TGTGCCAGCAGCTTTAACAGGGTCTCGAACACCGGGGAGCTGTTTTTT
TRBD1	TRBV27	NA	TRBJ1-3	CASRAGTGGVGNTIYF	TGTGCCAGCAGGGCCGGGACAGGGGGCGTTGGAAACACCATATATTTT
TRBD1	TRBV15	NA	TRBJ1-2	CATSIGTDDGYTF	TGTGCCACCAGCATCGGGACAGACGATGGCTACACCTTC
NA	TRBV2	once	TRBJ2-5	CANGRERQETQYF	TGTGCCAACGGCCGGGAACGCCAGGAGACCCAGTACTTC
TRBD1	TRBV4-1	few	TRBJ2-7	CASSQDDRGYYEQYF	TGCGCCAGCAGCCAAGATGACAGGGGCTACTACGAGCAGTACTTC
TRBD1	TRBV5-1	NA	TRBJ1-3	CASSPTTGTDGNTIYF	TGCGCCAGCAGCCCCACCACCGGGACAGATGGAAACACCATATATTTT
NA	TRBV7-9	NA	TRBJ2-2	CASGDRNTGELFF	TGTGCCAGCGGTGACAGGAACACCGGGGAGCTGTTTTTT
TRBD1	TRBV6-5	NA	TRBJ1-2	CASTLGTAYYGYTF	TGTGCCAGCACTCTGGGGACAGCCTACTATGGCTACACCTTC
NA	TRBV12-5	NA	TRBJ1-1	CASGLVGGGGEAFF	TGTGCTAGTGGTTTGGTAGGGGGAGGGGGTGAAGCTTTCTTT
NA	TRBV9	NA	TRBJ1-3	CASSVQGGVGNTIYF	TGTGCCAGCAGCGTTCAAGGGGGTGTTGGAAACACCATATATTTT
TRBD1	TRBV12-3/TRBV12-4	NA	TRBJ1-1	CASSHTGVAFF	TGTGCCAGCAGTCACACAGGGGTTGCTTTCTTT
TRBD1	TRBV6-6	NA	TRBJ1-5	CASRDRGNQPQHF	TGTGCCAGCAGGGACAGGGGCAATCAGCCCCAGCATTTT
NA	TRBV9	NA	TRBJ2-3	CASSSRMGGWDTQYF	TGTGCCAGCAGCTCCCGGATGGGGGGATGGGATACGCAGTATTTT